The 8 T cell receptor beta chains below come from one sample, sequenced in a study of blood T cell repertoires in COVID-19 (dated by TCRdb to the early 2020s). The library was made by the immunoSEQ multiplex PCR assay. The immuneACCESS repertoire file appears here via TCRdb, limited to in-frame rearrangements. These files lack a portion of the clones; in checked studies, under half of the deficit traces to unresolved V genes, and the cause of the others is not known. The sample contains 200,000 to 250,000 clones, around 84% of them found a single time. Roughly 20% of the sample is in the top ten clones. Source material: peripheral blood. Receptor source: a woman aged 80 or over with active or convalescent COVID-19.

The J gene is TRBJ1-6, the V gene TRBV28; D unclear. CDR3 length: 17 amino acids. Germline V lookup: CDR1 MDHEN, CDR2 SYDVKM. With 5 bases removed from V and 5 bases from J, the gap between germline ends came to 19 bases. The CDR3 here is CASSAGSLPSNNSPLHF. As DNA, the CDR3 is TGTGCCAGCAGTGCGGGTTCACTCCCCTCTAATAATTCACCCCTCCACTTT. Together with reference TRBV28 and TRBJ1-6, the CDR3 gives the full variable domain: DVKVTQSSRYLVKRTGEKVFLECVQDMDHENMFWYRQDPGLGLRLIYFSYDVKMKEKGDIPEGYSVSREKKERFSLILESASTNQTSMYLCASSAGSLPSNNSPLHFGNGTRLTVT.

The V and J genes are TRBV25-1 and TRBJ2-1, with D unresolved. The CDR3 spans 12 residues. CDR1 is MGHDK and CDR2 is SYGVNS in the germline V gene. The V and J ends lost 7 bases and 9 bases respectively, with 13 bases between them. Written as DNA, the CDR3 is TGTGCCAGCACTCAACTACAAGGTGAGCAGTTCTTC. This encodes CASTQLQGEQFF. Full variable domain (remainder filled in from reference TRBV25-1 and TRBJ2-1): EADIYQTPRYLVIGTGKKITLECSQTMGHDKMYWYQQDPGMELHLIHYSYGVNSTEKGDLSSESTVSRIRTEHFPLTLESARPSHTSQYLCASTQLQGEQFFGPGTRLTVL.

V usage is TRBV27 and J usage is TRBJ1-4; D not resolved. V lost 5 bases and J 0 bases, leaving 10 bases between the germline ends. Germline V lookup: CDR1 MNHEY, CDR2 SMNVEV (reference sequence). This CDR3 spans 15 amino acids. The CDR3 loop is CASSLYDPTNEKLFF. CDR3 DNA sequence: TGTGCCAGCAGTCTCTACGATCCAACTAATGAAAAACTGTTTTTT.

The chain combines TRBV7-9 with TRBJ1-2; D gene uncertain. V shed 5 bases and J shed 0 bases, with 10 bases lying between them. This CDR3 has 14 residues. Germline-derived CDR1 and CDR2 are SEHNR and FQNEAQ (reference sequence). The CDR3 coding sequence is TGTGCCAGCAGCCGCGACACCGCTAACTATGGCTACACCTTC. Protein: CASSRDTANYGYTF.

The V gene is TRBV4-2, the J gene TRBJ1-3; 8 bases agree with TRBD1. The V gene's germline CDR1 is LGHNA and CDR2 YNFKEQ. Trimming cost V 3 bases and J 4 bases; bases outside gene matches: 11. The CDR3 covers 17 residues. The CDR3 protein is CASSQARQGLGGNTIYF. Here the CDR3 DNA reads TGTGCCAGCAGCCAGGCCCGACAGGGGCTAGGGGGAAACACCATATATTTT.

This chain uses TRBV4-1 with TRBJ2-7, with a tentative D call TRBD2 (6 bases). The V gene lost 0 bases and the J gene lost 1 base, with 13 bases spanning the gap. Germline CDR1 and CDR2: MGHRA and YSYEKL. CDR3 size: 16 residues. The CDR3 sequence: CASSQDTSSTSYEQYF. CDR3 nucleotides: TGCGCCAGCAGCCAAGACACTAGCTCTACTTCCTACGAGCAGTACTTC.

The chain carries TRBV6-5 and TRBJ1-4; perhaps TRBD1 as D (6 bases). Germline CDR1 MNHEY, CDR2 SVGAGI. The V gene lost 2 bases and the J gene lost 8 bases, with 12 bases spanning the gap. CDR3 size: 14 residues. CDR3 sequence (DNA): TGTGCCAGCAGTTACGCCAGGGGCCGCGAAAAACTGTTTTTT. Its translation: CASSYARGREKLFF.

The chain carries TRBV6-2 or TRBV6-3 and TRBJ2-3; TRBD2 matches at 8 bases. CDR1 is MNHEY and CDR2 is SVGEGT in the germline V gene. The CDR3 contains 14 residues. Trimming at V came to 6 bases and at J to 1 base, leaving 3 bases not matched to a gene. This chain's CDR3 is CASSQTSGTDTQYF. CDR3 coding DNA: TGTGCCAGCAGCCAGACTAGCGGCACAGATACGCAGTATTTT.